Each of the 6 T cell receptor beta chains below was sequenced from the same sample in a study of brain T cells in children with intractable seizures. Some clones are missing from TCRdb's copy, which holds only in-frame ones; the method was immunoSEQ multiplex PCR. The sample lists about 80,000 clones; about 93% were seen once. Here the sequenced sample was peripheral blood, taken at surgery. These receptors all stem from a girl aged 2 to 9 with Rasmussen encephalitis and intractable seizures.

CDR3 residues: CASRRPSSGRAEGVTDTQYF. The CDR3 nucleotides read TGTGCCAGCAGACGTCCCTCTAGCGGGAGGGCCGAGGGTGTCACAGATACGCAGTATTTT. V gene TRBV6-9 combines with J gene TRBJ2-3; 12 positions agree with TRBD2. Germline V gives CDR1 MNHGY, CDR2 SVAAGI. The trim removed 6 bases at V and 2 bases at J, leaving 18 bases unmatched. This CDR3 is 20 amino acids long.

By sample share, this clone is hyperexpanded. In the same sample, other DNA sequences code for this CDR3. The J gene is TRBJ1-1, the V gene TRBV6-5; no definite D call. V dropped 8 bases and J dropped 1 base, with 14 bases sitting between them. The CDR3 is 14 amino acids. From germline, CDR1 is MNHEY and CDR2 SVGAGI. In DNA, the CDR3 is TGTGCCAGCTCTCTGGTGGGCGGGAACACTGAAGCTTTCTTT. It is translated as CASSLVGGNTEAFF.

This chain connects TRBV7-9 to TRBJ2-5, with 10 bases matching TRBD2. Germline V gene sequence: CDR1 SEHNR, CDR2 FQNEAQ (reference sequence). This CDR3 comprises 16 residues. Trimming removed 5 bases from V and 4 bases from J; junction bases left unmatched: 10. CDR3 DNA: TGTGCCAGCAGCCCCCAAGCGGGGGGGCCGGGAGAGACCCAGTACTTC. This sequence encodes CASSPQAGGPGETQYF.

V and J are TRBV24-1 and TRBJ2-1, with TRBD1 identical over 11 bases. J was trimmed by 8 bases and V by 5 bases; bases with no gene match: 13. Germline V gives CDR1 KGHDR, CDR2 SFDVKD. The CDR3 consists of 17 residues. This CDR3 is CATSAQPGQGDGYEQFF. The CDR3 DNA reads as TGTGCCACCAGTGCTCAACCGGGACAGGGGGACGGGTATGAGCAGTTCTTC.

This chain links TRBV19 with TRBJ2-7; D is unresolved. The CDR3 runs to 14 residues. The germline V gene encodes CDR1 LNHDA and CDR2 SQIVND (reference sequence). V was cut by 1 base and J by 0 bases, with 7 bases left in between. The CDR3 loop reads CASSIVYSSYEQYF. CDR3 in DNA: TGTGCCAGTAGTATAGTTTACAGCTCCTACGAGCAGTACTTC.

Worth noting for this clone: Other DNA sequences from this sample encode an identical CDR3 as well. The J gene is TRBJ1-1, the V gene TRBV5-1; 7 nucleotides align to TRBD1. This CDR3 has 14 amino acids. Per germline, CDR1 SGHRS and CDR2 YFSETQ. V lost 3 bases, J lost 2 bases, and 4 bases stayed unmatched. The CDR3 loop reads CASSSGQPNTEAFF. The CDR3 DNA sequence: TGCGCCAGCAGCTCGGGACAGCCCAACACTGAAGCTTTCTTT.